A single sample is the source of the 20 T cell receptor beta chains below, sequenced in a study of post-analysis software for immune sequencing data. Findings and limits, study-wide: TRBV5-6, TRBV5-1 and TRBV20-1 belonged to a set of roughly five TRBV segments that were more frequent in patients than controls.

These TCRs are of unknown antigen specificity. Libraries were made from TCR beta cDNA, and they carried unique molecular identifiers. TCRdb recomputed calls from the PCR reads with MiXCR, one row per CDR3 protein. The data show approximately 770,000 distinct CDR3 sequences, around 46% seen once. The sequenced sample was blood. The receptors here all came from a girl aged 10 to 17 with multiple sclerosis.

This clonotype was seen only a few times. The V call is TRBV7-2, the J call TRBJ2-5; D ambiguous. Germline values: CDR1 SGHTA, CDR2 FQGNSA. The CDR3 consists of 13 residues. Trimming shortened V by 2 bases and J by 3 bases, and 7 bases separated the two germline ends. The CDR3 here is CASSLWQKETQYF. The CDR3, as DNA: TGTGCCAGCAGCTTATGGCAGAAAGAGACCCAGTACTTC.

The chain has TRBV7-3 and TRBJ2-3; D may be TRBD1 or TRBD2 (5 bases each). Trimming cost V 6 bases and J 4 bases, with 14 bases left between them. This CDR3 region has 14 residues. From germline, CDR1 is SGHTA and CDR2 FQGTGA. The CDR3 sequence: CASSSGQVPDTQYF. CDR3 DNA: TGTGCCAGCAGTTCGGGGCAGGTGCCAGATACGCAGTATTTT.

The rearrangement joins TRBV2 to TRBJ2-7, with D perhaps TRBD1 or TRBD2 (7 bases each). The CDR3 has 14 amino acids. V was trimmed by 4 bases and J by 4 bases, leaving 14 bases between them. The germline V gene has CDR1 SNHLY and CDR2 FYNNEI. The CDR3 region is CASSAPRGGYEQYF. CDR3 DNA: TGTGCCAGCAGTGCTCCCAGGGGGGGGTACGAGCAGTACTTC.

Regarding this clonotype: The junction does not match germline at one end; this may be a read error. The chain combines TRBV25-1 with TRBJ2-7, with 11 bases aligning to TRBD1. In germline, CDR1 is MGHDK, CDR2 SYGVNS. The CDR3 length is 14 residues. The CDR3 region has the DNA TGTGCCGGCAGGTCGGACAGGGGGCGATACGAGCAGTACTTC. Its translation is CAGRSDRGRYEQYF.

The chain recombines TRBV6-6 with TRBJ2-4; D remains ambiguous. The last part of the DNA fits TRBJ2-7 better; the J call may be wrong. There are 13 residues in the CDR3. Germline V gives CDR1 MNHNY, CDR2 SVGAGI (reference sequence). This CDR3 is CASSYSTVAEQYF. The CDR3 region has the DNA TGTGCCAGCAGTTACTCGACGGTAGCCGAGCAGTACTTC.

The chain joins TRBV7-9 to TRBJ1-2; D is ambiguous. V lost 6 bases and J lost 4, with 15 bases in between. The CDR3 consists of 14 residues. From germline, CDR1 is SEHNR and CDR2 FQNEAQ (reference sequence). The CDR3 spells CASSSGGVGYGYTF. For the CDR3, the DNA is TGTGCCAGCAGTTCAGGCGGTGTAGGCTATGGCTACACCTTC.

This clonotype was detected a few times. The CDR3 DNA reads TGTGCCAGCAGCTTTCAGGACGAGCAGTACTTC. Protein sequence: CASSFQDEQYF. The V call is TRBV7-2, the J call TRBJ2-7; D ambiguous. The CDR3 extends over 11 amino acids. Trimming took off 3 bases at V and 5 bases at J, with 5 bases between the two ends. CDR1 is SGHTA and CDR2 is FQGNSA in the germline V gene.

As concerns this clonotype: Mismatch with germline at one junction end may stem from a read error. The chain couples TRBV7-9 to TRBJ1-4; D is possibly TRBD1 (6 bases). CDR1 is SEHNR and CDR2 is FQNEAQ in the germline V gene (reference sequence). The CDR3 runs to 15 residues. CDR3 in DNA: TGTGCCAGCAACTTAGGGACATTTGAAAGTGAAAAACTGTTTTTT. The encoded protein is CASNLGTFESEKLFF.

This clonotype appeared many times. The gene calls are TRBV7-2 and TRBJ2-7; D gene unclear. CDR1 is SGHTA and CDR2 is FQGNSA in the germline V gene. V lost 0 bases and J lost 4, with 10 bases in between. The CDR3 is 14 amino acids. CDR3 amino acids: CASSLAGKVYEQYF. As DNA, the CDR3 is TGTGCCAGCAGCTTAGCAGGGAAAGTTTACGAGCAGTACTTC.

The rearrangement joins TRBV7-9 to TRBJ2-6; no definite D call. V lost 3 bases and J lost 0, with 12 bases in between. This CDR3 region has 17 residues. Germline CDR1 and CDR2: SEHNR and FQNEAQ (reference sequence). CDR3 sequence reads: CASSFWQDSSGANVLTF. CDR3 nucleotides: TGTGCCAGCAGCTTCTGGCAGGATAGCTCTGGGGCCAACGTCCTGACTTTC.

The chain has TRBV4-1 and TRBJ1-1; tentative D call: TRBD1 (6 bases). The CDR3 loop spans 15 amino acids. V was cut by 0 bases and J by 1 base, with 9 bases left in between. CDR1 is MGHRA, CDR2 YSYEKL, per germline. This CDR3 is CASSQEPGQNTEAFF. The DNA for the CDR3 is TGCGCCAGCAGCCAAGAGCCGGGACAGAACACTGAAGCTTTCTTT.

In the case of this clonotype: A much bigger clone sits one base away, suggesting this may be a read error. This chain links TRBV20-1 with TRBJ2-1; possible D gene TRBD2, 6 bases. The J call may be mistaken, given a closer DNA end match to TRBJ2-7. Germline values: CDR1 DFQATT, CDR2 SNEGSKA (reference sequence). The CDR3 is 14 residues long. The CDR3, as DNA: TGCAGTGCTAGAGGGGCGGGATACTACAATGAGCAGTACTTC. Protein product: CSARGAGYYNEQYF.

The chain links TRBV6-2 or TRBV6-3 to TRBJ2-7; D is tentatively TRBD1 or TRBD2 (5 bases each). The CDR3 runs 14 residues. The V end was cut by 2 bases, the J end by 2 bases, with 10 bases between. CDR1 and CDR2 from the germline V gene are MNHEY and SVGEGT. CDR3 DNA: TGTGCCAGCAGTTACACCGGGACCCCCTACGAGCAGTACTTC. The encoded protein is CASSYTGTPYEQYF.

The V and J genes are TRBV2 and TRBJ2-7; the match to TRBD1 covers 10 bases. The CDR3 is made up of 14 amino acids. CDR1 is SNHLY, CDR2 FYNNEI, per germline. V lost 6 bases to trimming and J lost 3 bases; unmatched junction nucleotides: 5. The CDR3 region has the DNA TGTGCCAGCAGCGGGACAGGGGAGTTCTACGAGCAGTACTTC. Protein sequence: CASSGTGEFYEQYF.

This clonotype was counted only a few times. The chain employs TRBV29-1 and TRBJ2-1; no firm D call. Trimming pared 2 bases from V and 0 bases from J, leaving 5 bases between. This CDR3 comprises 13 residues. Germline values: CDR1 SQVTM, CDR2 ANQGSEA. In nucleotides, the CDR3 is TGCAGCGTTGAAATGACCTCCTACAATGAGCAGTTCTTC. This translates into CSVEMTSYNEQFF.

This sequence joins TRBV9 and TRBJ2-1, with D hard to call. Trimming stripped 3 bases from V and 7 bases from J, with 11 bases between. Germline CDR1 SGDLS, CDR2 YYNGEE. This CDR3 has 13 amino acids. CDR3 sequence: CASSAAGRNEQFF. CDR3 bases: TGTGCCAGCAGCGCCGCCGGGCGGAATGAGCAGTTCTTC.

The V gene is TRBV12-3 or TRBV12-4, the J gene TRBJ2-5, with D possibly being TRBD2 (5 bases). The assigned J gene may be wrong: the sequence end matches TRBJ2-7 better. There are 14 residues in the CDR3. The CDR3 reads CASRTSRGTYEQYF. The CDR3 DNA is TGTGCCAGCAGGACGTCCCGAGGGACCTACGAGCAGTACTTC.

This chain uses TRBV27 with TRBJ2-5; possibly TRBD1 for D (5 bases). Germline V gives CDR1 MNHEY, CDR2 SMNVEV (reference sequence). The length of the CDR3 is 15 residues. The V end lost 2 bases, the J end lost 11 bases, and 21 bases lay between the germline ends. The CDR3 DNA is TGTGCCAGCAGTTTAGGGGCAGGGCCATCGGTGGAGCAGTACTTC. Residues: CASSLGAGPSVEQYF.

The chain employs TRBV5-1 and TRBJ2-1; D unresolved. V lost 2 bases, J lost 8 bases, and 14 bases lay in between. The germline V gene encodes CDR1 SGHRS and CDR2 YFSETQ. The CDR3 is made up of 14 amino acids. CDR3 nucleotides: TGCGCCAGCAGCTTTCGGGCGGAGCTGGATGAGCAGTTCTTC. This gives the protein CASSFRAELDEQFF.

Concerning this clonotype itself: A much larger clone is a single base away; this may be a read error. V and J are TRBV20-1 and TRBJ2-5; D unresolved. CDR1 is DFQATT and CDR2 is SNEGSKA in the germline V gene (reference sequence). V was clipped by 1 base and J by 5 bases, with 17 bases between them. The CDR3 is 15 residues long. The CDR3 bases are TGCAGTGCTAGAGCGACTGGCGGCTCCGGGGAGACCCAGTACTTC. This encodes CSARATGGSGETQYF.